Below, 15 T cell receptor beta chains from the same sample are listed, as sequenced in a study of T cell responses to AZD1222 COVID-19 vaccine. Clones were read by immunoSEQ multiplex PCR, and TCRdb kept only the in-frame ones, dropping some. Among 80,000 or so clones listed, about 82% were seen once. This material consisted of peripheral blood, taken on day 0 of AZD1222 vaccination. These receptors came from an adult in good health.

The chain recombines TRBV7-2 with TRBJ1-2; 8 bases are shared with TRBD1. The CDR3 runs to 14 residues. The ends lost 5 bases at V and 8 bases at J; junction bases unmatched: 10. Germline CDR1 is SGHTA and CDR2 is FQGNSA. Here the CDR3 DNA reads TGTGCCAGCAGCCCCGAGGGCAGGGGGCGAGGCTACACCTTC. Translated, it gives CASSPEGRGRGYTF.

DNA of the CDR3: TGTGCCAGCAGCTTGAGGGGAGGCAATCAGCCCCAGCATTTT. Encoded protein: CASSLRGGNQPQHF. The chain carries TRBV5-8 and TRBJ1-5; TRBD1 is a possible D gene (5 bases). The length of the CDR3 is 14 residues. The germline V gene encodes CDR1 SGHTS and CDR2 YDEGEE. Trimming stripped 1 base from V and 2 bases from J, with 7 bases between.

The V gene is TRBV7-2, the J gene TRBJ2-3; 10 nucleotides agree with TRBD2. Germline V CDR1 and CDR2: SGHTA, FQGNSA. Trimming removed 4 bases from V and 6 bases from J; junction bases left unmatched: 10. CDR3 size: 16 residues. The CDR3 DNA is TGTGCCAGCAGCTCCCCTTCGACTAGCGGGCGGGATACGCAGTATTTT. Amino acid sequence: CASSSPSTSGRDTQYF.

This chain links TRBV12-3 or TRBV12-4 with TRBJ1-5; a weak D match, TRBD1 (5 bases). The CDR3 is made up of 13 amino acids. Deletions cut 3 bases from V and 8 bases from J, with 11 bases between. CDR3 region: CASSFGGEEPQHF. The CDR3 DNA follows: TGTGCCAGCAGTTTTGGGGGTGAAGAGCCCCAGCATTTT.

For this clone: At one of its ends the junction is not consistent with the germline gene, which may arise from a read error. The chain has TRBV2 and TRBJ1-2, with 10 bases that match TRBD1. CDR1 and CDR2 (germline): SNHLY, FYNNEI. There are 11 residues in the CDR3. The CDR3 protein is CASSGGTGAIF. CDR3 DNA sequence: TGTGCCAGCAGCGGAGGGACAGGGGCGATCTTC.

The rearrangement links TRBV5-1 to TRBJ1-6; perhaps TRBD1 as D (6 bases). There are 16 residues in the CDR3. Trimming left V 4 bases short and J 10 bases short, with 21 bases between. Germline V CDR1 and CDR2: SGHRS, YFSETQ. CDR3 coding DNA: TGCGCCAGCAGCGGCGGGCCAGGGGAATTAGGATCACCCCTCCACTTT. Residues: CASSGGPGELGSPLHF.

The rearrangement joins TRBV9 to TRBJ2-7; possible D gene TRBD1, 6 bases. This CDR3 is 14 amino acids long. CDR1 SGDLS and CDR2 YYNGEE come from the germline V gene. V lost 4 bases to trimming and J lost 3 bases, with 14 bases between them. CDR3 sequence reads: CASSPEDRVYEQYF. CDR3 nucleotide sequence: TGTGCCAGCAGCCCCGAGGACAGAGTCTACGAGCAGTACTTC.

The chain joins TRBV6-5 to TRBJ1-2, with 8 bases matching TRBD1. Germline CDR1 is MNHEY and CDR2 is SVGAGI. This CDR3 is built from 12 residues. J was trimmed by 8 bases and V by 7 bases; bases with no gene match: 6. CDR3 coding DNA: TGTGCCAGCACCCCCGGACAGGGAGGCTACACCTTC. As protein: CASTPGQGGYTF.

The chain recombines TRBV30 with TRBJ1-6; a weak D match, TRBD1 (6 bases). This CDR3 is built from 16 residues. In germline, CDR1 is GTSNPN, CDR2 SVGIG (reference sequence). The V gene lost 3 bases and the J gene lost 3 bases, with 15 bases spanning the gap. The CDR3 is CAWRDGGRDYNSPLHF. The CDR3 DNA reads as TGTGCCTGGAGAGACGGGGGCAGGGACTATAATTCACCCCTCCACTTT.

The rearrangement links TRBV2 to TRBJ1-5; TRBD1 might be the D (6 bases). Germline loops: CDR1 SNHLY, CDR2 FYNNEI. V lost 6 bases and J lost 6, with 15 bases in between. CDR3 size: 14 residues. The CDR3 region has the DNA TGTGCCAGCAGCCTCGCATGGGGGCTTCAGCCCCAGCATTTT. Its translation: CASSLAWGLQPQHF. The variable domain in full, with the rest retrieved from reference TRBV2 and TRBJ1-5, is EPEVTQTPSHQVTQMGQEVILRCVPISNHLYFYWYRQILGQKVEFLVSFYNNEISEKSEIFDDQFSVERPDGSNFTLKIRSTKLEDSAMYFCASSLAWGLQPQHFGDGTRLSIL.

The gene calls are TRBV15 and TRBJ2-1; D is ambiguous. Trimming took off 6 bases at V and 7 bases at J, with 13 bases between the two ends. The CDR3 is made up of 13 amino acids. Germline V gene lookup returns CDR1 LNHNV and CDR2 YYDKDF (reference sequence). The DNA of the CDR3 is TGTGCCACCAGGGAACACGAGAGGAATGAGCAGTTCTTC. This encodes CATREHERNEQFF.

The rearrangement uses TRBV10-1 and TRBJ2-2; tentatively, D is TRBD2 (5 bases). The CDR3 spans 12 residues. The V gene lost 8 bases and the J gene lost 6 bases, with 10 bases spanning the gap. Germline CDR1 WNHNN, CDR2 SYGVQD (reference sequence). In DNA form, the CDR3 reads TGCGCCAGCGGGGAGTGGGCCGGGGAGCTGTTTTTT. Encoded protein: CASGEWAGELFF.

This clone was counted once. J is TRBJ2-2 and V is TRBV11-2; a possible D gene is TRBD2 (5 bases). The CDR3 is 15 amino acids. The germline V gene encodes CDR1 SGHAT and CDR2 FQNNGV. The germline V and J ends were trimmed by 2 bases and 5 bases, with 12 bases remaining between them. The CDR3 loop is CASSLSGMGTGELFF. As DNA, the CDR3 is TGTGCCAGCAGCTTATCGGGAATGGGGACCGGGGAGCTGTTTTTT.

This chain connects TRBV7-6 to TRBJ2-7; 8 bases are shared with TRBD1. The CDR3 is made up of 14 amino acids. Germline lookup yields CDR1 SGHVS and CDR2 FNYEAQ. V shed 1 base, J shed 7 bases, and the junction held 6 bases outside the gene matches. CDR3 nucleotides: TGTGCCAGCAGCTTAGAGAGGACAGGGCATGAGCAGTACTTC. It translates to CASSLERTGHEQYF.

This sequence joins TRBV5-1 and TRBJ1-1; D might be TRBD1 (6 bases). Germline V gene sequence: CDR1 SGHRS, CDR2 YFSETQ. V lost 0 bases and J lost 5, with 14 bases in between. CDR3 length: 15 amino acids. The CDR3 sequence: CASSLGIGGYTEAFF. CDR3 bases: TGCGCCAGCAGCTTGGGGATCGGGGGCTATACTGAAGCTTTCTTT.